This T cell receptor beta chain is drawn from a study of blood T cell repertoires in COVID-19. The data were produced by immunoSEQ multiplex PCR, yet TCRdb's version contains in-frame clones alone and is incomplete. The repertoire includes roughly 300,000 clones, roughly 89% of them detected once, and 1.5% to 2% sits in the top ten. CDR3 length: 13 amino acids. The trim removed 5 bases at V and 4 bases at J, leaving 3 bases unmatched. Germline values: CDR1 SGHVS, CDR2 FQNEAQ. This chain connects TRBV7-8 to TRBJ1-1; the match to TRBD1 covers 8 bases. Sample: peripheral blood. This receptor was identified in a woman in her 30s with COVID-19, enrolled during active disease. CDR3 sequence: CASSEDRATEAFF. The CDR3 nucleotides are TGTGCCAGCAGCGAGGACAGGGCCACTGAAGCTTTCTTT.